This record covers a single TCR beta chain. Its antigen is still unknown. 60 Vbeta and 13 Jbeta primers were used in PCR. Clones were read by immunoSEQ multiplex PCR, and TCRdb kept only the in-frame ones, dropping some. The sample shows 150,000 to 200,000 clones, and less than 6.5% sits with its ten largest clones. These donors counted as nominally healthy when sampled, but unrecorded immune exposures were likely. The data are from a study of cytomegalovirus exposure and HLA in healthy donors. About the study: One earlier analysis, a look at 150 million to 200 million T cells, found almost 120 million unique TCR beta sequences.

Study-level results: Researchers reported in a later analysis that common viral pathogens appeared linked to several top clusters. TCR sequences were mostly rare, though some public TCRs occurred in many donors.

V shed 3 bases, J shed 5 bases, and the junction held 14 bases outside the gene matches. CDR3 size: 17 residues. Per germline, CDR1 MGHDK and CDR2 SYGVNS. The TCR sequence derives from a man aged 30-40 years in good health and CMV-seronegative. The chain employs TRBV25-1 and TRBJ2-7, with 9 bases lining up with TRBD2. Sequenced sample: PBMCs. DNA for the CDR3: TGTGCCAGCAGTGATAGTTTGCGGGGGGGCCATATCAACGAGCAGTACTTC. It specifies CASSDSLRGGHINEQYF.